These 18 T cell receptor beta chains came from one sample sequenced in a study of siplizumab effects on memory and regulatory T cells. TCRdb's copy holds only in-frame clones and misses some; the assay was immunoSEQ multiplex PCR. This table has approximately 65,000 clones, roughly 85% appearing once. The sample comprised memory CD4+ T cells sorted from blood. The receptors were gathered from a human donor in good health.

In DNA form, the CDR3 reads TGTGCCAGCAGCTCCTTGAGGTCGAATGAAAAACTGTTTTTT. Translating it yields CASSSLRSNEKLFF. V usage is TRBV5-6 and J usage is TRBJ1-4; unclear D gene. The germline gives CDR1 SGHDT, CDR2 YYEEEE. V was shortened by 3 bases and J by 5 bases, with 11 bases between the two germline ends. The length of the CDR3 is 14 residues.

J is TRBJ2-1 and V is TRBV5-4; 9 bases align to TRBD1. J gave up 8 bases and V 4 bases, and 4 bases lay outside the gene matches. CDR3 length: 13 amino acids. The germline V gene has CDR1 SGHNT and CDR2 YYREEE (reference sequence). CDR3 in amino acids: CASSKGQGYEQFF. The CDR3 bases are TGTGCCAGCAGCAAGGGACAGGGCTATGAGCAGTTCTTC.

This chain links TRBV2 with TRBJ2-7, with D possibly being TRBD1 (6 bases). Trimming removed 8 bases at V and 2 bases at J, with 10 bases between. Germline-derived CDR1 and CDR2 are SNHLY and FYNNEI. The CDR3 is 12 residues long. In DNA form, the CDR3 reads TGTGCCAGCGGCCGGGACACCTACGAGCAGTACTTC. Translating gives CASGRDTYEQYF.

This clone showed up just once. The chain employs TRBV5-1 and TRBJ2-7, with D perhaps TRBD1 (6 bases). V lost 0 bases and J lost 5, with 12 bases in between. The germline V gene has CDR1 SGHRS and CDR2 YFSETQ. The length of the CDR3 is 14 residues. The CDR3 spells CASSLEGGAHEQYF. In nucleotides, the CDR3 is TGCGCCAGCAGCTTGGAAGGGGGAGCCCACGAGCAGTACTTC.

This clone came up once. J is TRBJ2-3 and V is TRBV14; D gene unclear. The CDR3 is 14 amino acids. Germline V gene data show CDR1 as SGHDN and CDR2 as FVKESK. V was pared by 1 base and J by 7 bases, with 12 bases between. CDR3 bases: TGTGCCAGCAGCCAAGTGCAAGGAAGAAATACGCAGTATTTT. Translation: CASSQVQGRNTQYF.

There are a few counts of this clone. V usage is TRBV19 and J usage is TRBJ2-7; TRBD1 matches 8 bases. CDR3 length: 14 amino acids. V trimming: 4 bases; J trimming: 4 bases; junction bases outside the gene matches: 6. CDR1 LNHDA and CDR2 SQIVND come from the germline V gene (reference sequence). CDR3 amino acids: CASSTDRGWYEQYF. The CDR3 bases are TGTGCCAGTAGTACTGACAGGGGTTGGTACGAGCAGTACTTC.

The V call is TRBV19, the J call TRBJ1-2; 12 nucleotides line up with TRBD1. There are 15 residues in the CDR3. V lost 7 bases and J lost 8; bases outside the gene matches: 11. Looked up from germline, CDR1 is LNHDA and CDR2 is SQIVND (reference sequence). The CDR3 reads CASNANRDRGRGYTF. The CDR3 nucleotides are TGTGCCAGTAATGCTAACCGGGACAGGGGGCGAGGCTACACCTTC.

This sequence joins TRBV19 and TRBJ2-7, with D unclear. The CDR3 length is 13 residues. CDR1 is LNHDA, CDR2 SQIVND, per germline (reference sequence). Trimming stripped 3 bases from V and 3 bases from J, with 9 bases between. The CDR3 DNA reads as TGTGCCAGTAGTATCGGCAAGGGCTACGAGCAGTACTTC. This gives the protein CASSIGKGYEQYF.

This chain joins TRBV6-1 and TRBJ1-2; 8 bases agree with TRBD1. The ends lost 2 bases at V and 2 bases at J; junction bases unmatched: 10. Germline CDR1 reads MNHNS; CDR2 reads SASEGT. The CDR3 has 17 residues. CDR3 region: CASSEMYSGQENYGYTF. Written as DNA, the CDR3 is TGTGCCAGCAGTGAAATGTATTCGGGACAGGAAAACTATGGCTACACCTTC.

The V call is TRBV6-1, the J call TRBJ2-7; 11 bases align to TRBD2. After removal of 7 bases from V and 2 bases from J, the junction contained 7 bases not matched to a gene. The CDR3 sequence is 15 residues long. Looked up from germline, CDR1 is MNHNS and CDR2 is SASEGT. DNA of the CDR3: TGTGCCAGCACCATCGGACTAGCGGGCACCTACGAGCAGTACTTC. Amino acids: CASTIGLAGTYEQYF.

The chain employs TRBV2 and TRBJ2-7, with TRBD1 as a possible D gene (5 bases). The CDR3 has 13 residues. Germline CDR1 reads SNHLY; CDR2 reads FYNNEI. V dropped 6 bases and J dropped 2 bases, with 11 bases sitting between them. DNA for the CDR3: TGTGCCAGCAGCAGACAGCCTGCCTACGAGCAGTACTTC. Its protein is CASSRQPAYEQYF.

This sequence joins TRBV5-1 and TRBJ2-5, with 7 nucleotides matching TRBD1. V dropped 2 bases and J dropped 5; count of bases not matched to a gene: 3. This CDR3 comprises 13 residues. Germline V gene data show CDR1 as SGHRS and CDR2 as YFSETQ. CDR3 sequence reads: CASSFGTEETQYF. CDR3 nucleotides: TGCGCCAGCAGCTTCGGGACAGAGGAGACCCAGTACTTC.

The rearrangement joins TRBV5-1 to TRBJ2-1, with D possibly matching TRBD2 (6 bases). The CDR3 contains 16 residues. Trimming stripped 9 bases from V and 10 bases from J, with 29 bases between. Germline CDR1 SGHRS, CDR2 YFSETQ. The CDR3 coding sequence is TGCGCCACCGAACGTTCGGGTAGCGCGGCGGGGAGAGAGCAGTTCTTC. It codes for CATERSGSAAGREQFF.

The chain couples TRBV7-9 to TRBJ1-5, with 9 bases matching TRBD1. V shed 1 base, J shed 0 bases, and the junction held 4 bases outside the gene matches. Germline V lookup: CDR1 SEHNR, CDR2 FQNEAQ (reference sequence). This CDR3 is built from 17 residues. CDR3 nucleotides: TGTGCCAGCAGCTTAGGGACAGGGGCTCTTAGCAATCAGCCCCAGCATTTT. This sequence encodes CASSLGTGALSNQPQHF.

The genes are TRBV5-1 and TRBJ2-3; 8 nucleotides match TRBD2. This CDR3 region has 14 residues. Germline loops: CDR1 SGHRS, CDR2 YFSETQ. V was clipped by 5 bases and J by 5 bases; unmatched bases: 7. CDR3 coding DNA: TGCGCCAGCAGTTCCGGACTAGCCGGAGATACGCAGTATTTT. Residues: CASSSGLAGDTQYF.

This clone was counted only a few times. The chain joins TRBV28 to TRBJ1-2; D gene unclear. This CDR3 contains 12 residues. Trimming left V 6 bases short and J 5 bases short, with 10 bases between. In germline, CDR1 is MDHEN, CDR2 SYDVKM. The CDR3 region has the DNA TGTGCCAGCAGCCCCCGAGCTTATGGCTACACCTTC. This sequence encodes CASSPRAYGYTF.

The chain couples TRBV19 to TRBJ2-7, with 8 bases that match TRBD2. The CDR3 spans 13 residues. Germline CDR1 LNHDA, CDR2 SQIVND (reference sequence). The J segment lost 3 bases and the V segment lost 4 bases, leaving 2 bases of the junction unmatched. CDR3 protein: CASSRGLVYEQYF. The CDR3, as DNA: TGTGCCAGTAGTAGGGGACTAGTCTACGAGCAGTACTTC. Using reference TRBV19 and TRBJ2-7 for the parts outside the CDR3, the full variable domain is DGGITQSPKYLFRKEGQNVTLSCEQNLNHDAMYWYRQDPGQGLRLIYYSQIVNDFQKGDIAEGYSVSREKKESFPLTVTSAQKNPTAFYLCASSRGLVYEQYFGPGTRLTVT.

This clone has just a few counts. For the CDR3, the DNA is TGCAGCGCCCTGGTGGCAGGTGGTCAGCCCCAGCATTTT. Its translation is CSALVAGGQPQHF. This chain joins TRBV29-1 and TRBJ1-5; no definite D call. Germline V gene sequence: CDR1 SQVTM, CDR2 ANQGSEA. The germline V and J ends were trimmed by 7 bases and 6 bases, with 16 bases remaining between them. There are 13 residues in the CDR3.